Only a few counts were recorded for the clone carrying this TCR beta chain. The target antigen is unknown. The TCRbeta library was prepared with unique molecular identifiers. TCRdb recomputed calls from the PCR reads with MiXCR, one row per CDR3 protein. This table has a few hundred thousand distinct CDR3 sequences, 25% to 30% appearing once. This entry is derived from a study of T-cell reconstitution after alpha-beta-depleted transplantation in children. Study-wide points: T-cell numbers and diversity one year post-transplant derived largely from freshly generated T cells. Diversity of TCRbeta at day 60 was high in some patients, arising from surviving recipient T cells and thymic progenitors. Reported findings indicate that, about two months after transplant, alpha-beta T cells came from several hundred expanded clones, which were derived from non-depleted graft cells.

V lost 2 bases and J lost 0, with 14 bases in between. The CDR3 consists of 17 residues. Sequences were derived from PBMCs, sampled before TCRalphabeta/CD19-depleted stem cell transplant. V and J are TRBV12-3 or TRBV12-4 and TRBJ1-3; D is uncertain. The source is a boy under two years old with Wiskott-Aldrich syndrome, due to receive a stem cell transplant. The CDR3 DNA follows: TGTGCCAGCAGTTTAACCCCAACAGCGATCTCTGGAAACACCATATATTTT. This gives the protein CASSLTPTAISGNTIYF.